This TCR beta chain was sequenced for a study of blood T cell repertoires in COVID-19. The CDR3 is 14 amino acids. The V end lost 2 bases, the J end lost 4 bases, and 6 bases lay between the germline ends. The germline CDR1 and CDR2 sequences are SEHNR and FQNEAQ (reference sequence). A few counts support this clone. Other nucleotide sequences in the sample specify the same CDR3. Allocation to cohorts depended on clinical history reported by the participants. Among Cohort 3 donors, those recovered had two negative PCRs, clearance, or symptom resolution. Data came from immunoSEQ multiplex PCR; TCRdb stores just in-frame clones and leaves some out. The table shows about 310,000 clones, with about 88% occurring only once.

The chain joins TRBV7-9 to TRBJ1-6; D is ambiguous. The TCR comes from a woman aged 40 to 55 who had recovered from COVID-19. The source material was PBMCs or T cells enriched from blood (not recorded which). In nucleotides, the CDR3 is TGTGCCAGCAGCTTAACGGGATATAATTCACCCCTCCACTTT. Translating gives CASSLTGYNSPLHF.